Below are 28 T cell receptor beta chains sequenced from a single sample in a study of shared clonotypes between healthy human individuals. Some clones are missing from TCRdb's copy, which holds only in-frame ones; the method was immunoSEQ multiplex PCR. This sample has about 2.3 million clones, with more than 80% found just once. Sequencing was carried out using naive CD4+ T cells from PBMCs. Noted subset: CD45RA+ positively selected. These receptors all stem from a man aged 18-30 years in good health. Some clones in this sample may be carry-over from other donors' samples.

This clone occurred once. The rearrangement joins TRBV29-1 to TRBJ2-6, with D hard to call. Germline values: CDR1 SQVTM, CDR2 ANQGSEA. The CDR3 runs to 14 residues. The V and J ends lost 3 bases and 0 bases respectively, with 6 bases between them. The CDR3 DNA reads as TGCAGCGTTGACAGGAGCTCTGGGGCCAACGTCCTGACTTTC. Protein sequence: CSVDRSSGANVLTF.

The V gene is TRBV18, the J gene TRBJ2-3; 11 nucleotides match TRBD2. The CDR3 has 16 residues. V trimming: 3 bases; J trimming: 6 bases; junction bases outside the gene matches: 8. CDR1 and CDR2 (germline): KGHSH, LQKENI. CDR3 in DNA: TGTGCCAGCTCACCTTTGACTAGCGGGATTGGGGATACGCAGTATTTT. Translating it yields CASSPLTSGIGDTQYF.

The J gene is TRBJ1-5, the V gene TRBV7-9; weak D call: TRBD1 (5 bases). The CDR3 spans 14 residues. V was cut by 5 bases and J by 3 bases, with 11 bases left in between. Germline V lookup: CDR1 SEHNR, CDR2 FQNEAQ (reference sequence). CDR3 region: CASSPDNPNQPQHF. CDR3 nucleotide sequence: TGTGCCAGCAGCCCGGACAACCCCAATCAGCCCCAGCATTTT.

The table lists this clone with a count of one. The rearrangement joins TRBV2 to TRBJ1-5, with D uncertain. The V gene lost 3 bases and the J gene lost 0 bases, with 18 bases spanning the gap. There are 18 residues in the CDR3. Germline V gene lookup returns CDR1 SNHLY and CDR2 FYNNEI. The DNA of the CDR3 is TGTGCCAGCAGTGAGAGTTTCCGGCAGGTTAATAGCAATCAGCCCCAGCATTTT. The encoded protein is CASSESFRQVNSNQPQHF.

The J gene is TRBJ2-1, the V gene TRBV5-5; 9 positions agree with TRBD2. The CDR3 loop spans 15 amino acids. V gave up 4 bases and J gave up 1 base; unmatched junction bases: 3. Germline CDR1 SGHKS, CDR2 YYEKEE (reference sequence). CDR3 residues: CASSPSGRSYNEQFF. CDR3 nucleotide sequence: TGTGCCAGCAGCCCGAGCGGGAGGTCCTACAATGAGCAGTTCTTC.

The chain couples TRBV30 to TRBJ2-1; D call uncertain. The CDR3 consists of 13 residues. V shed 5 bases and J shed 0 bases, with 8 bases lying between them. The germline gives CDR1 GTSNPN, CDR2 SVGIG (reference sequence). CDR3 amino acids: CAWVGGSYNEQFF. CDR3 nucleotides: TGTGCCTGGGTCGGTGGCTCCTACAATGAGCAGTTCTTC.

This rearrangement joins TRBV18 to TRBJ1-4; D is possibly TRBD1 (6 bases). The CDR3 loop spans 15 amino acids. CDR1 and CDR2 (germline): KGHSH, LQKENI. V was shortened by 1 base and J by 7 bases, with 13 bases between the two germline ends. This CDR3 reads CASSPRQAEGEKLFF. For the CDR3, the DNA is TGTGCCAGCTCACCACGACAGGCGGAGGGTGAAAAACTGTTTTTT.

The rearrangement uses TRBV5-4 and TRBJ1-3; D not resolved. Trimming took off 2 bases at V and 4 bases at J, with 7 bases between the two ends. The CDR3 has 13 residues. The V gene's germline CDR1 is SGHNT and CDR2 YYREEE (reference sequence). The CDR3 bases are TGTGCCAGCAGCTTAAGAGTGGGAAACACCATATATTTT. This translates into CASSLRVGNTIYF.

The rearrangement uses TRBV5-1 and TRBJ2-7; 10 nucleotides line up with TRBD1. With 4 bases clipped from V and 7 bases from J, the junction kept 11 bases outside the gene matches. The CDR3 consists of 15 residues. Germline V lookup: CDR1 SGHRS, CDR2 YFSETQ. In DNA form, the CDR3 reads TGCGCCAGCAGCCGGAGACCGGGACAGGGGTTGGAGCAGTACTTC. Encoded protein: CASSRRPGQGLEQYF.

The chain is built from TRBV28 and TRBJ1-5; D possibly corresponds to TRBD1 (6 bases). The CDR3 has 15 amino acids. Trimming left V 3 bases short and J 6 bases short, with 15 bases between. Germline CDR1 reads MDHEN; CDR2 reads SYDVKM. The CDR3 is CASSFAGDESQPQHF. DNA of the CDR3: TGTGCCAGCAGTTTCGCAGGGGATGAGTCTCAGCCCCAGCATTTT.

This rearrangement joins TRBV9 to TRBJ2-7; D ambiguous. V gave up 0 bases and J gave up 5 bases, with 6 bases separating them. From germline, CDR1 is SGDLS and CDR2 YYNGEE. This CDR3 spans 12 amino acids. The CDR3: CASSVEDDEQYF. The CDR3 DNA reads TGTGCCAGCAGCGTAGAGGATGACGAGCAGTACTTC.

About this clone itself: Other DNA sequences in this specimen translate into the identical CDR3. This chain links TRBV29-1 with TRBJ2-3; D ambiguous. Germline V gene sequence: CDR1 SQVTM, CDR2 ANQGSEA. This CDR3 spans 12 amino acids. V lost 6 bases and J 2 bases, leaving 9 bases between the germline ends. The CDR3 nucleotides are TGCAGCGTCGCCATAGCCACAGATACGCAGTATTTT. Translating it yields CSVAIATDTQYF.

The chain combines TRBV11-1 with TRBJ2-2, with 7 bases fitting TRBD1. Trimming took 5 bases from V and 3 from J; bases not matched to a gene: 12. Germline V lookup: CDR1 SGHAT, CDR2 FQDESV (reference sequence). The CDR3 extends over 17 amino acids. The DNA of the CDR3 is TGTGCCAGCAGCCAAACCACAGGGGTGGGTTACACCGGGGAGCTGTTTTTT. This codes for CASSQTTGVGYTGELFF.

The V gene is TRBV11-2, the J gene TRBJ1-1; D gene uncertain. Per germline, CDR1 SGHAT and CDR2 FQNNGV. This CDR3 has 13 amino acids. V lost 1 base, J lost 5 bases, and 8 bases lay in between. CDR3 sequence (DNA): TGTGCCAGCAGCTTAGTGGGGAAGACTGAAGCTTTCTTT. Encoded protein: CASSLVGKTEAFF.

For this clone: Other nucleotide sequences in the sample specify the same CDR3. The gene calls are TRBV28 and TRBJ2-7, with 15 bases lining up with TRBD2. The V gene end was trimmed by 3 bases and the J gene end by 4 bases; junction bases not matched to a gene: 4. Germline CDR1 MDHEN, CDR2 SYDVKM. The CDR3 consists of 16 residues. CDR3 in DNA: TGTGCCAGCAGTTTGATTGGGACTAGCGGGAGGTACGAGCAGTACTTC. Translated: CASSLIGTSGRYEQYF.

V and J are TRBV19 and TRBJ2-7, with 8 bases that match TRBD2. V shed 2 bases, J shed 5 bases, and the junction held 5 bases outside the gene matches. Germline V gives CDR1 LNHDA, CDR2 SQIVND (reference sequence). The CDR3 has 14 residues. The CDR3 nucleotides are TGTGCCAGTAGTATAACCGGGGGGGGCCACGAGCAGTACTTC. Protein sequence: CASSITGGGHEQYF.

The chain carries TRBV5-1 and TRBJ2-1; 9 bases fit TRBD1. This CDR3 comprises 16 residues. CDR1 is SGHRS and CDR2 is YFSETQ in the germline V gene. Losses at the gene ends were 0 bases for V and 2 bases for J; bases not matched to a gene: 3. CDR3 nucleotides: TGCGCCAGCAGCTTGGATGGGACAGGGACCTACAATGAGCAGTTCTTC. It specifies CASSLDGTGTYNEQFF.

DNA for the CDR3: TGTGCCAGTAGTATAGTGGCTAGCGGAGACTACGAGCAGTACTTC. It is translated as CASSIVASGDYEQYF. The chain employs TRBV19 and TRBJ2-7; 7 bases match TRBD2. V shed 1 base, J shed 3 bases, and the junction held 6 bases outside the gene matches. The CDR3 contains 15 residues. Per the germline V gene, CDR1 is LNHDA and CDR2 is SQIVND (reference sequence).

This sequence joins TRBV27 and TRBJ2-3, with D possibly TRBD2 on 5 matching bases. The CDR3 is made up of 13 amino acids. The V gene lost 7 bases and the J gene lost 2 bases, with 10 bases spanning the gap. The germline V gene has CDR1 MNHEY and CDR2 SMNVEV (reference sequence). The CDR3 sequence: CASMRTATDTQYF. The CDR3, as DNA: TGTGCCAGCATGCGGACTGCCACAGATACGCAGTATTTT.

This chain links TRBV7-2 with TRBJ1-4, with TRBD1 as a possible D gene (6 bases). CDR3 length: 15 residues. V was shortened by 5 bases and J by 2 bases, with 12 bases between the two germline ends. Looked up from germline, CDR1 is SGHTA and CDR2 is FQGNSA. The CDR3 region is CASSPSRGTNEKLFF. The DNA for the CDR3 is TGTGCCAGCAGCCCCTCTAGGGGGACTAATGAAAAACTGTTTTTT.

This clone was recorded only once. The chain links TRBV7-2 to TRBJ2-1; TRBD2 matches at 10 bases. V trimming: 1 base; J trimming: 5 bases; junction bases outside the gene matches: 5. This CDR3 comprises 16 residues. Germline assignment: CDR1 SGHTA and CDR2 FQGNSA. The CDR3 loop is CASSLVGTSADNEQFF. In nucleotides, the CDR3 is TGTGCCAGCAGCTTAGTCGGGACTAGCGCCGACAATGAGCAGTTCTTC.

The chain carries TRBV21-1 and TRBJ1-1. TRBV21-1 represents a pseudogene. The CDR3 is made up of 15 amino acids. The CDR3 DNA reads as TGTGCCAGCAGCAAAGAGTGGGGGGCGCTTAATGAAGCTTTCTTT. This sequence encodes CASSKEWGALNEAFF.

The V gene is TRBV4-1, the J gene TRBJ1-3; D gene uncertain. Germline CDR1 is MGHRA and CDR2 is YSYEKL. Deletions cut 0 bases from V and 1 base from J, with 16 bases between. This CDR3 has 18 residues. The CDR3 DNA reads TGCGCCAGCAGCCAAGATTCGATCCTAACTTTTTCTGGAAACACCATATATTTT. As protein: CASSQDSILTFSGNTIYF.

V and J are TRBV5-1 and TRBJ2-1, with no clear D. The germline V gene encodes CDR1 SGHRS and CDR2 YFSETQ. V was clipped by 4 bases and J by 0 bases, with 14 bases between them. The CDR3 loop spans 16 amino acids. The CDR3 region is CASSGPKLSSYNEQFF. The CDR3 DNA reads TGCGCCAGCAGCGGACCGAAATTAAGCTCCTACAATGAGCAGTTCTTC.

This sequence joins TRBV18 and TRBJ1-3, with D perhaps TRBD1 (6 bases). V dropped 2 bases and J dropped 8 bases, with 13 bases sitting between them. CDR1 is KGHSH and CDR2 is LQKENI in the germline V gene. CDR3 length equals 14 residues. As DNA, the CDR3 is TGTGCCAGCTCACCAGGGGGCCGAGGGGACACCATATATTTT. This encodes CASSPGGRGDTIYF.

The DNA for the CDR3 is TGTGCCAGCTCACCACCGTCAGGGGTAGGCACCGGGGAGCTGTTTTTT. Amino acid sequence: CASSPPSGVGTGELFF. This chain connects TRBV18 to TRBJ2-2, with D perhaps matching TRBD1 (6 bases). Germline V gene sequence: CDR1 KGHSH, CDR2 LQKENI. There are 16 residues in the CDR3. V lost 0 bases, J lost 4 bases, and 12 bases lay in between.

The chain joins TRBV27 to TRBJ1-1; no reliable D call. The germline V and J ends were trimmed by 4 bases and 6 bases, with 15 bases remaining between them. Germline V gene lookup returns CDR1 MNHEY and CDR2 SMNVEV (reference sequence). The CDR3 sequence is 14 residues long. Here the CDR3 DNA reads TGTGCCAGCAGTTCCGGTCGGACGGGCCCTGAAGCTTTCTTT. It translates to CASSSGRTGPEAFF.

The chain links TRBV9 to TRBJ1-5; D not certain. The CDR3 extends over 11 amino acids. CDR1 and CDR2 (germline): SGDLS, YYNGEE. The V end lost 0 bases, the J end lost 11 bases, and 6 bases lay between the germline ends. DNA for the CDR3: TGTGCCAGCAGCGTAGAGGAGGCCCAGCATTTT. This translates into CASSVEEAQHF.